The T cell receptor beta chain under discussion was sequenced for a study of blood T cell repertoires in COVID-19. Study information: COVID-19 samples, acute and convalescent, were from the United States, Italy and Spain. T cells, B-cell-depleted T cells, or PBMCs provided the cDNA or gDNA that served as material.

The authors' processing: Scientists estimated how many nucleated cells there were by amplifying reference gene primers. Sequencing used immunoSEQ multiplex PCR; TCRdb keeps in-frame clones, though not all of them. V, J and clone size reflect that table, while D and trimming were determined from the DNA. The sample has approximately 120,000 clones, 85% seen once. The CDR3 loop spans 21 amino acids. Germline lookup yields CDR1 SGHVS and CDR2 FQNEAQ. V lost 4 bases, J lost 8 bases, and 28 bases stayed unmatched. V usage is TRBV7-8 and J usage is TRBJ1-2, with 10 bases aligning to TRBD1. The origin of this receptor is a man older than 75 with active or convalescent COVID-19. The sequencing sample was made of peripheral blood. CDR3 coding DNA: TGTGCCAGCAGCTCACTTTTAACGGCCACTGGCCCGGGGACAGGGGTTCGGGGCTACACCTTC. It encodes CASSSLLTATGPGTGVRGYTF.